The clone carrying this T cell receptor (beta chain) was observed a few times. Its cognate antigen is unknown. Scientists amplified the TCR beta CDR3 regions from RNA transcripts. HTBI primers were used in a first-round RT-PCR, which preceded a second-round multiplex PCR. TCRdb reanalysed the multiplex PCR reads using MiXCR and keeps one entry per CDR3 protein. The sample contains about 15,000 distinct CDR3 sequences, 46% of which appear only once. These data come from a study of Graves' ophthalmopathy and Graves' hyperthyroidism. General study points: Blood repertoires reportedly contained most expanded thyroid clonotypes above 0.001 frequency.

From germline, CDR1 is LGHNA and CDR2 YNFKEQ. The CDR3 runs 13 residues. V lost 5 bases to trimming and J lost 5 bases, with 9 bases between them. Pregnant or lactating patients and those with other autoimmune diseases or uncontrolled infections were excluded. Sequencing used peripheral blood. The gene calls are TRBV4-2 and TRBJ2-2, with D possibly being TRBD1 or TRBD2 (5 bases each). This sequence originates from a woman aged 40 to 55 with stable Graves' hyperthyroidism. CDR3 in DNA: TGTGCCAGCAGCGGGACGTCGACCGGGGAGCTGTTTTTT. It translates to CASSGTSTGELFF.